This T cell receptor (beta chain) was recorded in a study of T cell responses to AZD1222 COVID-19 vaccine. Whole-study results and caveats: Repertoires were collected only later (after the peak T cell response had occurred). Donors were chiefly white British, with a greater number of females, and clonal diversity was perhaps underestimated. The CD4 TCRs associated with vaccination extended across spike and predominated at 160-218 and 743-854.

Sequencing used immunoSEQ multiplex PCR; TCRdb keeps in-frame clones, though not all of them. The profile shows roughly 77,000 clones, roughly nine tenths of them singletons. The CDR3 spans 14 residues. Trimming shortened V by 0 bases and J by 4 bases, and 9 bases separated the two germline ends. The germline CDR1 and CDR2 sequences are MRHNA and SNTAGT. As to this clone: The antigen is not known.

This chain uses TRBV6-4 with TRBJ1-1, with unresolved D. This clonotype was sampled from an adult who received the AZD1222 COVID-19 vaccine. Sequenced here: peripheral blood, sampled 28 days after the second AZD1222 dose. The CDR3: CASSDSSAGTEAFF. CDR3 DNA: TGTGCCAGCAGTGACTCTTCAGCGGGCACTGAAGCTTTCTTT.